A selection of T cell receptor beta chains follows, all from one sample in a study of blood T cell repertoires in COVID-19. Repertoires were generated with immunoSEQ multiplex PCR, while TCRdb's copy carries only in-frame clones and drops some. The sample lists hundreds of thousands of clones; about 82% were seen once. Material for sequencing was peripheral blood. These receptors originate from a man aged 45-65 years with active or convalescent COVID-19. Both conserved end residues are part of each CDR3. The D gene is left open where the match is weak. Size values are once, few and many counts, or a class for expanded clones, and some rows have none.

TGTGCCAGCAGCTTCGACAGTCAGCCCCAGCATTTT CASSFDSQPQHF NA TRBJ1-5 NA TRBV7-9
TGTGCCAGCTCACCTGACGGGAGGACCGGGGAGCTGTTTTTT CASSPDGRTGELFF NA TRBJ2-2 TRBD2 TRBV18
TGCGCCAGCAACTTACAACCGCACACTGAAGCTTTCTTT CASNLQPHTEAFF NA TRBJ1-1 NA TRBV5-1
TGTGCCAGCAGAGAAGATGTCCTAACGGCGGGTAACTATGGCTACACCTTC CASREDVLTAGNYGYTF NA TRBJ1-2 NA TRBV6-1
TGTGCCATCAGCCGGGACAGAACTTCACCCCTCCACTTT CAISRDRTSPLHF NA TRBJ1-6 TRBD1 TRBV10-3
TGTGCCAGCTCACTCACTCCTACGACACAGGGTTCAGATGGCTACACCTTC CASSLTPTTQGSDGYTF NA TRBJ1-2 NA TRBV18
TGCAGCTTCAACAGGGCTAGCACAGATACGCAGTATTTT CSFNRASTDTQYF NA TRBJ2-3 NA TRBV29-1
TGTGCCAGCAGCTTGGTAGCGGGTAGCGGGAGTTCCTACAATGAGCAGTTCTTC CASSLVAGSGSSYNEQFF NA TRBJ2-1 TRBD2 TRBV5-4
TGTGCCAGCAGCTTCGTGGGGGGAAAACTGTTTTTT CASSFVGGKLFF NA TRBJ1-4 NA TRBV12-3/TRBV12-4
TGTGCCAGTAGTGACAGGGCTCCCTCCGATAATCAGCCCCAGCATTTT CASSDRAPSDNQPQHF NA TRBJ1-5 TRBD1 TRBV19
TGTGCCAGCAGTTCTGCCGGGACAGGGCTTATTTTTACGCAGTATTTT CASSSAGTGLIFTQYF NA TRBJ2-3 TRBD1 TRBV6-5
TGTGCCAGCAGCCAAGGGTTTCGAGGTGAGCAGTTCTTC CASSQGFRGEQFF NA TRBJ2-1 NA TRBV14
TGTGCCAGCAGTTGGGCAGTTTCCTATGGCTACACCTTC CASSWAVSYGYTF once TRBJ1-2 NA TRBV12-3/TRBV12-4
TGTGCCAGCAGAAATCGGGAGACCCAGTACTTC CASRNRETQYF NA TRBJ2-5 NA TRBV12-3/TRBV12-4
TGTGCCAGCAGTTTCTCCCGGGACACAGAAGCTTTCTTT CASSFSRDTEAFF NA TRBJ1-1 NA TRBV7-2
TGTGCCAGCAGTAGACAGGCTAGCTATGGCTACACCTTC CASSRQASYGYTF NA TRBJ1-2 NA TRBV6-5
TGTGCCAGCTCACCAGCGGGGGGCGCCGGTGGCTACACCTTC CASSPAGGAGGYTF NA TRBJ1-2 NA TRBV18
TGTGCCAGCAGCGTCGGACTAGCGGGAGGGCCACCTCAAGAGACCCAGTACTTC CASSVGLAGGPPQETQYF NA TRBJ2-5 TRBD2 TRBV9
TGTGCCAGTAGCCGGACAGGAGGGACTGGTCAGCCCCAGCATTTT CASSRTGGTGQPQHF NA TRBJ1-5 TRBD1 TRBV19
TGTGCCAGCAGTATGACAGGGCCTAGCAATCAGCCCCAGCATTTT CASSMTGPSNQPQHF NA TRBJ1-5 TRBD1 TRBV28
TGTGCCAGCAGCTCCGGACTTCCGAACACTGAAGCTTTCTTT CASSSGLPNTEAFF NA TRBJ1-1 NA TRBV5-4
TGCGCCAGCAGTGAGACTAGCGGGACTTCGGAGACCCAGTACTTC CASSETSGTSETQYF NA TRBJ2-5 TRBD2 TRBV10-2
TGTGCCAGCAACCGACAGGGACAAAGTAATTCACCCCTCCACTTT CASNRQGQSNSPLHF NA TRBJ1-6 TRBD1 TRBV3-1/TRBV3-2
TGTGCCAGCAGCCAAGAAATATGGTCGAGCACCGGGGAGCTGTTTTTT CASSQEIWSSTGELFF NA TRBJ2-2 NA TRBV3-1/TRBV3-2
TGTGCCAGCAGCCCACATCAGGGACTAGCGGGAGGAGTCACCGGGGAGCTGTTTTTT CASSPHQGLAGGVTGELFF NA TRBJ2-2 TRBD2 TRBV9
TGCACCAGCAGCCCGCAACCCGGGCCCAACAGCGGCGAGCAGTACTTC CTSSPQPGPNSGEQYF NA TRBJ2-7 NA TRBV1
TGTGCCAGTAGTCTCGGGCGGGGGACCCAGTACTTC CASSLGRGTQYF NA TRBJ2-5 NA TRBV19
TGTGCCAGCAGCCCGGGACAGATGGGCTATGGCTACACCTTC CASSPGQMGYGYTF NA TRBJ1-2 TRBD1 TRBV3-1/TRBV3-2
TGTGCCAGCAGTTCCCCCCCGAGACTAGCGTCAGATACGCAGTATTTT CASSSPPRLASDTQYF NA TRBJ2-3 TRBD2 TRBV7-2
TGTGCCAGCAGCCAAGGGTCCGGGAACACCGGGGAGCTGTTTTTT CASSQGSGNTGELFF NA TRBJ2-2 NA TRBV4-2
TGCGCCAGCAGCTTGATCGGGGGACAGCAAGAGACCCAGTACTTC CASSLIGGQQETQYF NA TRBJ2-5 NA TRBV5-1
TGTGCCAGCTCACCACAGGGGGCTATCTACGAGCAGTACTTC CASSPQGAIYEQYF NA TRBJ2-7 TRBD1 TRBV18
TGCGCCAGCAGCCGAAGTAACACAAACTCTGGGGCCAACGTCCTGACTTTC CASSRSNTNSGANVLTF NA TRBJ2-6 NA TRBV4-1
TGTGCCAGCAGCCCCGCAAGGACAGGGGGCGGGAATTCACCCCTCCACTTT CASSPARTGGGNSPLHF once TRBJ1-6 TRBD1 TRBV5-4
TGTGCCAGCAGTGGGTACCGGACAGGCTCGTCCGAGCAGTACTTC CASSGYRTGSSEQYF NA TRBJ2-7 TRBD1 TRBV2
TGTGCCAGCAGCTTAGCAGGGGCCTATGGCTACACCTTC CASSLAGAYGYTF once TRBJ1-2 NA TRBV7-8
TGTGCCAGCGCTAGCGGGAGGGTTGTCACAGATACGCAGTATTTT CASASGRVVTDTQYF NA TRBJ2-3 TRBD2 TRBV7-9
TGTGCCAGTAGTATGGGAGATTCGGGCGAAAAACTGTTTTTT CASSMGDSGEKLFF NA TRBJ1-4 NA TRBV19
TGTGCCAGCAGCCTCCGGATTCCCCCGGGGGAAAAACTGTTTTTT CASSLRIPPGEKLFF NA TRBJ1-4 NA TRBV7-2
TGTGCCTGGAGTATCCCCGGGTCTGAAGCTTTCTTT CAWSIPGSEAFF NA TRBJ1-1 NA TRBV30
TGTGCCAGCAGCCGGGACAGGCAATCTAGCACAGATACGCAGTATTTT CASSRDRQSSTDTQYF NA TRBJ2-3 TRBD1 TRBV2
TGTGCCGTGGGCAGTGTGGCGTCAAGTAATTCACCCCTCCACTTT CAVGSVASSNSPLHF NA TRBJ1-6 NA TRBV28
TGTGCCAGCAGCCTACCGAATCAGCCCCAGCATTTT CASSLPNQPQHF once TRBJ1-5 NA TRBV13
TGTGCCAGCACAAGTCGGGGGGATACGCAGTATTTT CASTSRGDTQYF once TRBJ2-3 NA TRBV28
TGTGCCAGCAGTGACAGGGGTGACTCACCCCTCCACTTT CASSDRGDSPLHF few TRBJ1-6 NA TRBV6-1
TGTGCCAGCAGTACAAGTCCGACAGGGTTGCGGGATCAGCCCCAGCATTTT CASSTSPTGLRDQPQHF NA TRBJ1-5 TRBD1 TRBV28
TGTGCCAGCAGTTTACTACAGGGAAACTATGGCTACACCTTC CASSLLQGNYGYTF NA TRBJ1-2 NA TRBV28
TGTGCGACGGGGTCTGCCTATGGCTACACCTTC CATGSAYGYTF NA TRBJ1-2 NA TRBV28
TGTGCCAGCAGCGAGGATATCCAGCCCCAGCATTTT CASSEDIQPQHF NA TRBJ1-5 NA TRBV2
TGTGCCAGTAGTATGGGGCAGGGGGCAGTCGGGGAGCTGTTTTTT CASSMGQGAVGELFF once TRBJ2-2 TRBD1 TRBV19
TGTGCCAGCAGCACTTTGACAGGTAATTTCCTCCGTGGAAACACCATATATTTT CASSTLTGNFLRGNTIYF NA TRBJ1-3 NA TRBV21-1
TGTGCCAGCAGTTCGACAGGGCCGGGTGAAGCTTTCTTT CASSSTGPGEAFF NA TRBJ1-1 TRBD1 TRBV6-5
TGTGCCAGCAGTCAACAGGGTAGTCCGCGGGAGCAGTACTTC CASSQQGSPREQYF NA TRBJ2-7 NA TRBV28
TGTGCCAGCAGCTTAGTTGGGACAGGGGGCACTGAAGCTTTCTTT CASSLVGTGGTEAFF NA TRBJ1-1 TRBD1 TRBV7-2
TGTGCCAGCAGCTTGGCGGGGACAGTTAACTATGGCTACACCTTC CASSLAGTVNYGYTF NA TRBJ1-2 TRBD1 TRBV5-5
TGTGCCAGCATGAGGGGGCTGAACACCGGGGAGCTGTTTTTT CASMRGLNTGELFF NA TRBJ2-2 TRBD1 TRBV28
TGTGCCAGCAGCCAAGGGACAGTTCGGAACACTGAAGCTTTCTTT CASSQGTVRNTEAFF NA TRBJ1-1 NA TRBV14
TGCAGCGGCTTCGGGACAGGAGGGAACACTGAAGCTTTCTTT CSGFGTGGNTEAFF once TRBJ1-1 TRBD1 TRBV29-1